The present entry profiles one T cell receptor (beta chain) with its context. The sample belongs to a study of CD8 T cells in Susac syndrome. Per germline, CDR1 GTSNPN and CDR2 SVGIG (reference sequence). CDR3 length: 13 residues. Trimming took off 0 bases at V and 4 bases at J, with 7 bases between the two ends. When the RNA was reverse transcribed, random hexamers were used with an input of about 0.5 to 1 ug. One entry per CDR3 protein, called by TCRdb with MiXCR from the immunoSEQ multiplex PCR reads. In the table there are roughly 190,000 distinct CDR3 sequences, around 96% of which are singletons. As controls, healthy donors matched for age and sex were used.

This chain connects TRBV30 to TRBJ2-1; D not resolved. This TCR was sampled from a human donor in good health. The sequenced material came from CD4+ T cells from PBMCs. CDR3: CAWSVPPYNEQFF. The CDR3, as DNA: TGTGCCTGGAGTGTACCCCCTTACAATGAGCAGTTCTTC.